This T cell receptor beta chain was retrieved from a study of blood T cell repertoires in COVID-19. Generated by immunoSEQ multiplex PCR, the TCRdb table keeps only in-frame clones and is missing some. This sample has over 100,000 clones, with around four fifths found just once. Germline loops: CDR1 SGHRS, CDR2 YFSETQ. The CDR3 sequence is 16 residues long. Trimming shortened V by 0 bases and J by 2 bases, and 15 bases separated the two germline ends. This TCR derives from a woman aged 55-75 years with acute or convalescent COVID-19. Sequenced: peripheral blood. This rearrangement joins TRBV5-1 to TRBJ2-7, with D perhaps matching TRBD1 (5 bases). The CDR3 spells CASSLVVGVRTYEQYF. The DNA of the CDR3 is TGCGCCAGCAGCTTGGTGGTAGGGGTCCGCACCTACGAGCAGTACTTC. The complete variable domain, with remaining parts taken from reference TRBV5-1 and TRBJ2-7, reads KAGVTQTPRYLIKTRGQQVTLSCSPISGHRSVSWYQQTPGQGLQFLFEYFSETQRNKGNFPGRFSGRQFSNSRSEMNVSTLELGDSALYLCASSLVVGVRTYEQYFGPGTRLTVT.